Listed here are 24 T cell receptor beta chains from one sample, sequenced in a study of blood T cells in healthy people across ages. With a J-beta primer mix and a sample-barcoded 5' primer, a second PCR ran about 6 to 11 cycles. TCRdb passed the 5' RACE reads through MiXCR, listing each CDR3 protein once. The table shows around 990,000 distinct CDR3 sequences, with about 23% occurring only once. This sample also belongs to another study, concerning T cells of mothers and their children.

Sequencing input: blood. The source of these receptors is a girl aged 2 to 10 in good health.

This clonotype was counted a few times. The chain joins TRBV28 to TRBJ1-4; 7 bases are a match to TRBD1. Unmatched junction bases numbered 7, after V lost 5 bases and J lost 4 bases. Germline-derived CDR1 and CDR2 are MDHEN and SYDVKM. This CDR3 comprises 15 residues. DNA of the CDR3: TGTGCCAGCAGTCCCGGACAGGCCTTTAATGAAAAACTGTTTTTT. Its protein is CASSPGQAFNEKLFF.

This clonotype was observed a handful of times. It is likely a read error, because the conserved phenylalanine at the end of the CDR3 is missing. This chain links TRBV7-9 with TRBJ2-2, with TRBD2 as a possible D gene (6 bases). V lost 1 base and J 6 bases, leaving 18 bases between the germline ends. The CDR3 is 17 amino acids. Germline assignment: CDR1 SEHNR and CDR2 FQNEAQ (reference sequence). Here the CDR3 reads CASSLGHGGIRAGELFL. The CDR3 DNA is TGTGCCAGCAGCTTAGGTCACGGGGGAATAAGGGCCGGGGAGCTGTTTCTT.

This chain joins TRBV21-1 and TRBJ1-1; the table's D call TRBD1 went unverified against the DNA. TRBV21-1 is marked as a pseudogene. CDR3 length equals 16 residues. The CDR3 protein is CASSKGEGQANTEAFF. In DNA form, the CDR3 reads TGTGCCAGCAGCAAAGGGGAGGGACAGGCAAACACTGAAGCTTTCTTT.

As for this clonotype: Being one base from a much bigger clone, this may be a read error. V is TRBV28 and J is TRBJ1-4; D possibly corresponds to TRBD1 (6 bases). The germline CDR1 and CDR2 sequences are MDHEN and SYDVKM. CDR3 length: 17 residues. The CDR3 loop is CGSSSELQGGFNEKLFF. The DNA of the CDR3 is TGTGGCAGCAGTTCAGAACTACAGGGTGGCTTTAATGAAAAACTGTTTTTT.

The CDR3 sequence: CASSLRTQGTYEQYF. CDR3 sequence (DNA): TGTGCCAGCAGTTTGAGGACCCAGGGGACCTACGAGCAGTACTTC. The V and J genes are TRBV12-3 or TRBV12-4 and TRBJ2-7, with D maybe TRBD1 (6 bases). The CDR3 has 15 residues. Trimming cost V 3 bases and J 2 bases, with 14 bases left between them.

In regard to this clonotype: At one boundary the junction diverges from the germline segment, which might be a read error. The gene calls are TRBV11-2 and TRBJ1-3; D remains ambiguous. The CDR3 spans 14 residues. Germline V CDR1 and CDR2: SGHAT, FQNNGV. The CDR3 DNA is TGTGCCAGCAGCTTAGATCTCTCTGGAAACGCCATATATTTT. Protein: CASSLDLSGNAIYF.

J is TRBJ2-3 and V is TRBV6-6, with unresolved D. CDR3 length: 16 amino acids. Between the trimmed V and J ends, which lost 0 bases and 2 bases, there was a span of 12 bases. Germline V gene data show CDR1 as MNHNY and CDR2 as SVGAGI (reference sequence). CDR3 sequence: CASSYSIREHTDTQYF. Here the CDR3 DNA reads TGTGCCAGCAGTTACTCGATTAGGGAACACACAGATACGCAGTATTTT.

This clonotype occurred a few times. The chain links TRBV24-1 to TRBJ2-1, with a weak D call TRBD1 (5 bases). CDR3 length: 13 residues. V shed 4 bases and J shed 6 bases, with 9 bases lying between them. Germline values: CDR1 KGHDR, CDR2 SFDVKD. CDR3 sequence reads: CATSEGLVNEQFF. The CDR3 DNA is TGTGCCACCAGTGAGGGGCTAGTCAATGAGCAGTTCTTC.

This clonotype came up a few times. The chain carries TRBV18 and TRBJ1-3; D gene ambiguous. There are 13 residues in the CDR3. Germline V gives CDR1 KGHSH, CDR2 LQKENI. Between the trimmed V and J ends, which lost 3 bases and 7 bases, there was a span of 10 bases. The CDR3, as DNA: TGTGCCAGCTCACCGGACCTTTGGAACACCATATATTTT. It specifies CASSPDLWNTIYF.

In this sample, this clonotype turned up a few times. The chain employs TRBV4-1 and TRBJ2-5; a possible D gene is TRBD2 (5 bases). The J call may be faulty, since TRBJ2-7 better matches the DNA end. The length of the CDR3 is 14 residues. Germline CDR1 MGHRA, CDR2 YSYEKL. CDR3 region: CASSQRHLSDEQYF. CDR3 DNA: TGCGCCAGCAGCCAAAGGCATCTTAGCGACGAGCAGTACTTC.

The V gene is TRBV7-9, the J gene TRBJ1-3; D is unclear. Trimming removed 7 bases at V and 0 bases at J, with 10 bases between. Germline V gene data show CDR1 as SEHNR and CDR2 as FQNEAQ (reference sequence). The CDR3 has 14 residues. The CDR3 DNA reads as TGTGCCAGCACCGTTTCGGGCTCTGGAAACACCATATATTTT. Encoded protein: CASTVSGSGNTIYF. Combining the CDR3 with reference TRBV7-9 and TRBJ1-3 gives the whole variable domain DTGVSQNPRHKITKRGQNVTFRCDPISEHNRLYWYRQTLGQGPEFLTYFQNEAQLEKSRLLSDRFSAERPKGSFSTLEIQRTEQGDSAMYLCASTVSGSGNTIYFGEGSWLTVV.

This clonotype was seen a few times. The chain recombines TRBV13 with TRBJ2-6, with TRBD2 matching 9 bases. The junction had 2 bases not matched to a gene; V was cut back by 0 bases and J by 2 bases. Germline V gene data show CDR1 as PRHDT and CDR2 as FYEKMQ (reference sequence). The CDR3 is 17 residues long. The CDR3 loop reads CASSLGLAGTGANVLTF. The DNA for the CDR3 is TGTGCCAGCAGCTTAGGGCTAGCGGGAACTGGGGCCAACGTCCTGACTTTC.

This clonotype was observed a few times. This rearrangement joins TRBV29-1 to TRBJ2-1, with D perhaps matching TRBD2 (5 bases). Germline CDR1 is SQVTM and CDR2 is ANQGSEA. The CDR3 has 18 amino acids. The V end was cut by 5 bases, the J end by 0 bases, with 23 bases between. The CDR3 loop reads CSVRSGEVKRSSYNEQFF. CDR3 coding DNA: TGCAGCGTTCGGAGCGGAGAGGTAAAGCGGAGCTCCTACAATGAGCAGTTCTTC.

This chain joins TRBV11-2 and TRBJ2-5; D tentatively fits TRBD1 or TRBD2 (5 bases each). CDR1 and CDR2 from the germline V gene are SGHAT and FQNNGV. The CDR3 consists of 15 residues. The germline V and J ends were trimmed by 3 bases and 0 bases, with 11 bases remaining between them. In DNA form, the CDR3 reads TGTGCCAGCAGCTTTTCCGGGACCTACCAAGAGACCCAGTACTTC. It codes for CASSFSGTYQETQYF. The variable domain in full, completed from reference TRBV11-2 and TRBJ2-5, reads EAGVAQSPRYKIIEKRQSVAFWCNPISGHATLYWYQQILGQGPKLLIQFQNNGVVDDSQLPKDRFSAERLKGVDSTLKIQPAKLEDSAVYLCASSFSGTYQETQYFGPGTRLLVL.

This clonotype was seen more than once but under ten times. At one boundary the junction diverges from the germline segment, which might be a read error. The chain is built from TRBV12-3 or TRBV12-4 and TRBJ2-1; maybe TRBD1 (6 bases). The CDR3 is 15 residues long. CDR3 nucleotides: TGTGCCAGCAGTGCGGAGACAGGAGGATACAATGAGCAGCTCTTC. Amino acids: CASSAETGGYNEQLF.

This clonotype has just a few counts. The chain carries TRBV5-1 and TRBJ2-7; D is ambiguous. Between the trimmed V and J ends, which lost 0 bases and 5 bases, there was a span of 6 bases. Germline V lookup: CDR1 SGHRS, CDR2 YFSETQ. CDR3 length: 12 amino acids. CDR3 nucleotides: TGCGCCAGCAGCTTGGCCCCCCACGAGCAGTACTTC. It yields the protein CASSLAPHEQYF.

A few counts support this clonotype. This chain joins TRBV28 and TRBJ1-5; maybe TRBD1 (5 bases). In germline, CDR1 is MDHEN, CDR2 SYDVKM. The CDR3 length is 15 residues. Trimming stripped 1 base from V and 6 bases from J, with 13 bases between. The CDR3: CASSLLFRVGQPQHF. For the CDR3, the DNA is TGTGCCAGCAGTTTATTATTCAGGGTGGGTCAGCCCCAGCATTTT.

The chain links TRBV6-1 to TRBJ2-7; 8 bases are shared with TRBD2. The CDR3 has 13 amino acids. Germline CDR1 is MNHNS and CDR2 is SASEGT. The V segment lost 8 bases and the J segment 6 bases; nucleotides outside the gene matches: 9. The CDR3 DNA is TGTGCCAGCTCGGGGGGGGTGAGTCTCGAGCAGTACTTC. Residues: CASSGGVSLEQYF.

The rearrangement joins TRBV6-2 or TRBV6-3 to TRBJ2-2; D is unresolved. The germline gives CDR1 MNHEY, CDR2 SVGEGT. The V end lost 3 bases, the J end lost 9 bases, and 8 bases lay between the germline ends. This CDR3 has 12 amino acids. This CDR3 reads CASSYFVWELFF. The CDR3 DNA sequence: TGTGCCAGCAGTTATTTCGTGTGGGAGCTGTTTTTT.

The chain links TRBV24-1 to TRBJ1-1; no definite D call. The length of the CDR3 is 15 residues. Per germline, CDR1 KGHDR and CDR2 SFDVKD. The V and J ends lost 5 bases and 0 bases respectively, with 12 bases between them. CDR3 DNA sequence: TGTGCCACCAGTGCCTCGGACGCCATGAACACTGAAGCTTTCTTT. Amino acid sequence: CATSASDAMNTEAFF.

This clonotype was seen only a few times. The chain employs TRBV4-3 and TRBJ2-2; D not certain. Trimming stripped 0 bases from V and 7 bases from J, with 12 bases between. Per germline, CDR1 LGHNA and CDR2 YSLEER. The CDR3 extends over 15 amino acids. The CDR3 DNA is TGCGCCAGCAGCCAAGAGTTTAGCATGGTCGGGGAGCTGTTTTTT. Its translation: CASSQEFSMVGELFF.

The genes are TRBV7-9 and TRBJ1-1; the D is unclear. The CDR3 loop spans 12 amino acids. V shed 4 bases and J shed 8 bases, with 11 bases lying between them. Germline CDR1 is SEHNR and CDR2 is FQNEAQ (reference sequence). The CDR3 reads CASSSALGEAFF. The CDR3 region has the DNA TGTGCCAGCAGCTCAGCGTTAGGAGAAGCTTTCTTT.

This rearrangement joins TRBV7-6 to TRBJ2-7; maybe TRBD1 (6 bases). The CDR3 has 15 residues. V lost 6 bases and J 2 bases, leaving 17 bases between the germline ends. Germline V gives CDR1 SGHVS, CDR2 FNYEAQ. The CDR3 sequence is CASSFTAGTTYEQYF. CDR3 DNA sequence: TGTGCCAGCAGTTTTACGGCCGGGACAACCTACGAGCAGTACTTC. The full variable domain, its missing parts supplied by reference TRBV7-6 and TRBJ2-7, is GAGVSQSPRYKVTKRGQDVALRCDPISGHVSLYWYRQALGQGPEFLTYFNYEAQQDKSGLPNDRFSAERPEGSISTLTIQRTEQRDSAMYRCASSFTAGTTYEQYFGPGTRLTVT.

This clonotype was detected only a few times. J is TRBJ1-5 and V is TRBV6-6; D may be TRBD1 (5 bases). The germline CDR1 and CDR2 sequences are MNHNY and SVGAGI (reference sequence). V was shortened by 5 bases and J by 3 bases, with 14 bases between the two germline ends. This CDR3 contains 15 residues. The CDR3 sequence is CASSPPGTTNQPQHF. The CDR3 DNA is TGTGCCAGCAGTCCTCCAGGGACTACCAATCAGCCCCAGCATTTT.